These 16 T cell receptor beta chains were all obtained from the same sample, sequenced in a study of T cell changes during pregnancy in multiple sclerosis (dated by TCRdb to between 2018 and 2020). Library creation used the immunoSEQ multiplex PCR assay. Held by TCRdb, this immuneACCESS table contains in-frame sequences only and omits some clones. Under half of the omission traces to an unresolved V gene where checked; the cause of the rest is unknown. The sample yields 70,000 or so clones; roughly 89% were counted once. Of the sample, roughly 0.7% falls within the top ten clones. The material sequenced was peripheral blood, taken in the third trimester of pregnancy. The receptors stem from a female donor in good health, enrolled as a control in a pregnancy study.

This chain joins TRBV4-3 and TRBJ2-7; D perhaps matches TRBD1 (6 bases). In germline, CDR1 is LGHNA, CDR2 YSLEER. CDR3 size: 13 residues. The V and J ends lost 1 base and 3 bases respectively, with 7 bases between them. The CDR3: CASSQGTDYEQYF. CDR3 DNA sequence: TGCGCCAGCAGCCAAGGGACAGACTACGAGCAGTACTTC.

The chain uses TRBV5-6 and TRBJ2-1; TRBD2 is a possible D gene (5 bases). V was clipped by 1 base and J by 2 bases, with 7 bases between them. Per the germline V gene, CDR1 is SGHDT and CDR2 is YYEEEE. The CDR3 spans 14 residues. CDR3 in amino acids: CASSLLAAYNEQFF. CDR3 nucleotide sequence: TGTGCCAGCAGCTTGCTAGCAGCCTACAATGAGCAGTTCTTC.

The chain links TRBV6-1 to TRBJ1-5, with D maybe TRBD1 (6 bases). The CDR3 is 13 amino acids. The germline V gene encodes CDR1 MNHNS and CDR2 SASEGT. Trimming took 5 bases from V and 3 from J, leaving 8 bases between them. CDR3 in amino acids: CASSQGPNQPQHF. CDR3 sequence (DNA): TGTGCCAGCAGTCAGGGGCCCAATCAGCCCCAGCATTTT.

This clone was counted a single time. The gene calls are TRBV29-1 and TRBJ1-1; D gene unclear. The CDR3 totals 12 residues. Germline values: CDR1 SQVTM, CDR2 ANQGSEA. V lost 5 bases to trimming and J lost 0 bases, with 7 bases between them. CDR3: CSVTPLNTEAFF. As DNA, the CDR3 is TGCAGCGTTACTCCCTTGAACACTGAAGCTTTCTTT.

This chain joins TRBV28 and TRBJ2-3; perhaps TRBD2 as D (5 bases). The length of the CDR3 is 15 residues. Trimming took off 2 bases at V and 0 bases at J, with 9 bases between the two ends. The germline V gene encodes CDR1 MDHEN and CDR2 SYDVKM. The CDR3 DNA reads TGTGCCAGCAGTTTAGGTGGCGGGAGCACAGATACGCAGTATTTT. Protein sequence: CASSLGGGSTDTQYF.

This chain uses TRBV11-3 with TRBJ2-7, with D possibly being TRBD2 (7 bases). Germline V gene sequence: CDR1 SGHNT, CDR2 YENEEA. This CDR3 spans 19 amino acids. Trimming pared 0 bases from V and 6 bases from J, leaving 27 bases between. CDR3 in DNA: TGTGCCAGCAGCTTAGATACTGGTGGGCGGGGGCGAGAATTCGGCGAGCAGTACTTC. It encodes CASSLDTGGRGREFGEQYF.

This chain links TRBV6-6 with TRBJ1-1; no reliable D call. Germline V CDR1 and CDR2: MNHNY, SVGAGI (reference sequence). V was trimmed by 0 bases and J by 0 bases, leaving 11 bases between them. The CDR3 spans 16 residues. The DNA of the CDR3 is TGTGCCAGCAGTTACTCCATGACAATCATGAACACTGAAGCTTTCTTT. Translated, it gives CASSYSMTIMNTEAFF.

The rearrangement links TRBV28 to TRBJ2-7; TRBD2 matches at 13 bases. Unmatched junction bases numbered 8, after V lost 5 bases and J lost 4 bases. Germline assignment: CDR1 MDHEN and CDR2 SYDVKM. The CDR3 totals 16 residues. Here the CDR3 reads CASSQVLAGGRYEQYF. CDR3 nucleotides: TGTGCCAGCAGTCAAGTACTAGCGGGAGGGCGGTACGAGCAGTACTTC.

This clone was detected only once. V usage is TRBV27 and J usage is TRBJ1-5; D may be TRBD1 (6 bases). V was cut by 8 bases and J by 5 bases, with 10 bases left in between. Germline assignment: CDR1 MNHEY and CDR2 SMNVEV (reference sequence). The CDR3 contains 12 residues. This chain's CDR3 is CASRNRDQPQHF. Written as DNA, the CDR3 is TGTGCCAGCCGTAACAGGGATCAGCCCCAGCATTTT.

The CDR3 loop is CASSLAMGQGQTEAFF. In DNA form, the CDR3 reads TGTGCCAGCAGCTTAGCTATGGGGCAGGGGCAAACTGAAGCTTTCTTT. The rearrangement links TRBV7-9 to TRBJ1-1; D is possibly TRBD1 (6 bases). CDR1 and CDR2 (germline): SEHNR, FQNEAQ (reference sequence). V lost 0 bases, J lost 5 bases, and 16 bases lay in between. This CDR3 region has 16 residues.

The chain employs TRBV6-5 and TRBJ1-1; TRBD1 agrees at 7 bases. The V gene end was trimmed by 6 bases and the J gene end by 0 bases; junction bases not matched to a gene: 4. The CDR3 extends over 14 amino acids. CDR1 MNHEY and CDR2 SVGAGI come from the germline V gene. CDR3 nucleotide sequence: TGTGCCAGCAGATTACAGGGGCTGAACACTGAAGCTTTCTTT. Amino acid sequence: CASRLQGLNTEAFF.

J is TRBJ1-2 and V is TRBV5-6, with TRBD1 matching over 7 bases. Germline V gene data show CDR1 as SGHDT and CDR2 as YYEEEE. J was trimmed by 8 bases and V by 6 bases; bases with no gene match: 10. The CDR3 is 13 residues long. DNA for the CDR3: TGTGCCAGCAACCGACAGGGCCCCCCGGGCTACACCTTC. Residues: CASNRQGPPGYTF. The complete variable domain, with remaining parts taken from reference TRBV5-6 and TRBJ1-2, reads DAGVTQSPTHLIKTRGQQVTLRCSPKSGHDTVSWYQQALGQGPQFIFQYYEEEERQRGNFPDRFSGHQFPNYSSELNVNALLLGDSALYLCASNRQGPPGYTFGSGTRLTVV.

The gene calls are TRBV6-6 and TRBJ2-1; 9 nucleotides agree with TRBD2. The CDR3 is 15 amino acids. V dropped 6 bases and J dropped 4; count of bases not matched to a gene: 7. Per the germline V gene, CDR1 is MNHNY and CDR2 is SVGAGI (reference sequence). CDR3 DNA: TGTGCCAGCAGCCTTACTAGCGGGCAATACAATGAGCAGTTCTTC. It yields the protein CASSLTSGQYNEQFF.

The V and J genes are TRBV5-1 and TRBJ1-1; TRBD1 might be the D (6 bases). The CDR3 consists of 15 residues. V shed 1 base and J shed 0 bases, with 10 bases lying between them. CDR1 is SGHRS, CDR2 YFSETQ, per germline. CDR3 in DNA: TGCGCCAGCAGCTTGAGCGGACAGATGAACACTGAAGCTTTCTTT. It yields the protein CASSLSGQMNTEAFF.

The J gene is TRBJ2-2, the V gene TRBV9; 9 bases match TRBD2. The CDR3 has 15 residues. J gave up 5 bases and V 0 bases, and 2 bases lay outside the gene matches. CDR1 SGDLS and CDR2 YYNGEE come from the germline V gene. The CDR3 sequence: CASSVVTSGTGELFF. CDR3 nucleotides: TGTGCCAGCAGCGTAGTTACTAGCGGGACCGGGGAGCTGTTTTTT.

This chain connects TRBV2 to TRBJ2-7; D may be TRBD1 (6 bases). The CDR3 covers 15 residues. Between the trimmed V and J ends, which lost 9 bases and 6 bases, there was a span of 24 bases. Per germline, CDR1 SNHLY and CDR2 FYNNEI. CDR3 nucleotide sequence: TGTGCCAGTCTCAACGCAACAGGGTTAAGGTGCGAGCAGTACTTC. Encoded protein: CASLNATGLRCEQYF.